The present entry profiles one T cell receptor (beta chain) with its context. This specimen comes from a study of T cell changes during pregnancy in multiple sclerosis. Germline values: CDR1 SGHDT, CDR2 YYEEEE. V shed 0 bases, J shed 5 bases, and the junction held 16 bases outside the gene matches. The CDR3 has 18 amino acids. TCRdb keeps only in-frame clones here, not all; method: immunoSEQ multiplex PCR. This table holds about 38,000 clones, about 91% found once. The chain employs TRBV5-6 and TRBJ2-5; TRBD1 agrees at 7 bases. The receptor's source is a female donor with multiple sclerosis, enrolled in a pregnancy study. The sample was CD8+ T cells from peripheral blood mononuclear cells, taken after pregnancy. CDR3 sequence (DNA): TGTGCCAGCAGCTTGGAGCCGGGGACAGCACGTTTTCGCGAGACCCAGTACTTC. Its protein product is CASSLEPGTARFRETQYF.